These T cell receptor beta chains were read from a single sample in a study of cytomegalovirus exposure and HLA in healthy donors. Clones were read by immunoSEQ multiplex PCR, and TCRdb kept only the in-frame ones, dropping some. The table includes about 150,000 clones, 70% to 90% detected once. Sequenced material: PBMCs. Receptor source: a man aged 25-40 years in good health and CMV-seropositive. Each CDR3 is given with its conserved first and last residue. D genes are given only for firm matches. Only some rows state a clone size, as once, few, many or a class for expanded clones.

.	TRBV5-4	TRBJ2-1	.	CASSLRESPNEQFF	TGTGCCAGCAGCTTGCGGGAGTCCCCAAATGAGCAGTTCTTC
.	TRBV20-1	TRBJ1-2	.	CSASEQGLYTF	TGCAGTGCTAGTGAACAGGGCCTCTACACCTTC
.	TRBV6-5	TRBJ1-2	.	CASSYDSPYGYTF	TGTGCCAGCAGTTACGACAGCCCCTATGGCTACACCTTC
.	TRBV7-2	TRBJ1-2	once	CASSVGQLYGYTF	TGTGCCAGCAGCGTCGGACAGCTCTATGGCTACACCTTC
.	TRBV6-5	TRBJ1-1	.	CASSPGDLTDTEAFF	TGTGCCAGCAGTCCAGGGGACCTTACCGACACTGAAGCTTTCTTT
TRBD1	TRBV25-1	TRBJ1-2	.	CASNDPGQGYGYTF	TGTGCCAGCAATGATCCGGGACAGGGGTACGGCTACACCTTC
.	TRBV10-3	TRBJ2-1	.	CAICRDTYNEQFF	TGTGCCATATGCCGGGACACTTACAATGAGCAGTTCTTC
.	TRBV4-2	TRBJ2-1	.	CASSQGGLGQGEQFF	TGTGCCAGCAGCCAAGGGGGCCTGGGGCAGGGTGAGCAGTTCTTC
.	TRBV7-9	TRBJ1-5	.	CASSLASGLNQPQHF	TGTGCCAGCAGCTTAGCGTCAGGCCTCAATCAGCCCCAGCATTTT
TRBD2	TRBV11-2	TRBJ2-2	.	CASSLDRLAGGGELFF	TGTGCCAGCAGCTTAGATCGCCTAGCGGGAGGAGGGGAGCTGTTTTTT
.	TRBV7-6	TRBJ2-6	.	CASSLEALGPSGANVLTF	TGTGCCAGCAGCTTAGAGGCGCTGGGGCCGTCTGGGGCCAACGTCCTGACTTTC
TRBD1	TRBV5-6	TRBJ2-7	.	CASSLEISGTGNPEQYF	TGTGCCAGCAGCTTGGAGATTTCCGGGACAGGGAACCCTGAGCAGTACTTC
.	TRBV7-9	TRBJ2-7	few	CASSFSGEQYF	TGTGCCAGCAGCTTTTCGGGCGAGCAGTACTTC
TRBD1	TRBV19	TRBJ1-5	.	CASSPLGQGNNQPQHF	TGTGCCAGTAGTCCCCTGGGACAGGGAAACAATCAGCCCCAGCATTTT
TRBD1	TRBV6-6	TRBJ2-4	.	CASRTGGENIQYF	TGTGCCAGCCGGACAGGGGGGGAAAACATTCAGTACTTC
TRBD2	TRBV7-9	TRBJ2-2	.	CSSSRDGTSGMNTGELFF	TGTTCCAGCAGTCGTGATGGGACTAGCGGGATGAACACCGGGGAGCTGTTTTTT
.	TRBV9	TRBJ2-6	.	CASSVASSRSSSGANVLTF	TGTGCCAGCAGCGTAGCGTCTAGCAGATCGAGCTCTGGGGCCAACGTCCTGACTTTC
.	TRBV9	TRBJ2-5	.	CASSVAPGSVETQYF	TGTGCCAGCAGCGTAGCTCCAGGGTCCGTGGAGACCCAGTACTTC